The entry that follows covers one T cell receptor beta chain sequence. As yet, its antigen is unknown. This sample is drawn from a study of blood T cells in healthy people across ages. Study-level background: Through template switching, about one barcoded beta molecule was captured per two T cells, as measured in model experiments. Study-wide points: Total diversity from one million sequenced T cells was likely underestimated.

The CDR3 runs to 16 residues. Trimming stripped 7 bases from V and 0 bases from J, with 16 bases between. Primed by a sample-barcoded 5' primer and a J-beta primer mix, a second PCR proceeded for about 6 to 11 cycles. There were at least 2.5 million CDR3-containing paired-end reads obtained from each sample. A single record per CDR3 protein comes from TCRdb applying MiXCR to the 5' RACE reads. The sample has about a million distinct CDR3 sequences, roughly 50% seen once. The chain carries TRBV12-3 or TRBV12-4 and TRBJ2-1; D tentatively fits TRBD1 or TRBD2 (5 bases each). The source is a woman aged 60-70 years in good health. The sequencing sample was made of blood. The chain's CDR3 is CASTSQGTVSYNEQFF. Written as DNA, the CDR3 is TGTGCCAGCACCTCCCAAGGGACGGTCTCCTACAATGAGCAGTTCTTC.